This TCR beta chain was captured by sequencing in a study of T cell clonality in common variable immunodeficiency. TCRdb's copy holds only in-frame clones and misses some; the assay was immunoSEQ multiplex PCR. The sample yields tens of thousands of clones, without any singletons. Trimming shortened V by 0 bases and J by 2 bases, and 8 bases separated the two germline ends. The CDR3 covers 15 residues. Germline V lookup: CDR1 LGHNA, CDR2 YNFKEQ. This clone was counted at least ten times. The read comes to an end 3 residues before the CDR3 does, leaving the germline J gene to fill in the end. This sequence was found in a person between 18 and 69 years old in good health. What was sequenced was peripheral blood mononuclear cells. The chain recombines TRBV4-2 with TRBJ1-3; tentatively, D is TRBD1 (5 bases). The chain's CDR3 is CASSQEGRAGNTIYF. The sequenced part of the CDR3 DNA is TGTGCCAGCAGCCAAGAAGGCAGGGCTGGAAACACC.